Each of the 27 T cell receptor beta chains below was sequenced from the same sample in a study of identical twins (dated by TCRdb to about 2016). The library was built by means of 5' RACE. The sequencer was an Illumina HiSeq 2000. The public reads were run again by TCRdb, first through fastp at Q25 and then through MiXCR, and only productive beta chains were kept. Each entry merges the rows of one CDR3 protein and shows their most common DNA and genes. The sample profile shows roughly 250,000 distinct CDR3 sequences; more than 12% of them were found once. Clones ranked in the top ten supply around 9.5% of the sample. Sequencing input: memory (CD45RO+) T cells sorted from blood. This specimen's cell subset or site label, interpreted: CD45RO+ enriched T cells. The receptors were sampled from a woman aged 18-35 years in good health.

This chain uses TRBV27 with TRBJ2-2; maybe TRBD1 (5 bases). Trimming shortened V by 2 bases and J by 6 bases, and 7 bases separated the two germline ends. Germline CDR1 MNHEY, CDR2 SMNVEV (reference sequence). The CDR3 contains 13 residues. This CDR3 is CASSLIGAGELFF. The CDR3 coding sequence is TGTGCCAGCAGTTTAATAGGGGCCGGGGAGCTGTTTTTT.

This chain uses TRBV5-1 with TRBJ2-2; TRBD1 agrees at 8 bases. This CDR3 contains 14 residues. V shed 5 bases and J 7 bases; nucleotides not matched to a gene: 7. Germline CDR1 SGHRS, CDR2 YFSETQ. The CDR3 here is CASRRGTGVGELFF. The CDR3 DNA sequence: TGCGCCAGCAGGAGGGGGACAGGCGTCGGGGAGCTGTTTTTT.

This clonotype was found a few times. This rearrangement joins TRBV21-1 to TRBJ1-5. TRBV21-1 has pseudogene status. The CDR3 has 13 amino acids. CDR3 sequence reads: CASSNKVNQPQHF. DNA for the CDR3: TGTGCCAGCAGCAATAAGGTAAATCAGCCCCAGCATTTT.

This chain connects TRBV5-1 to TRBJ1-6; D call uncertain. Germline V CDR1 and CDR2: SGHRS, YFSETQ. V lost 1 base and J lost 7, with 12 bases in between. CDR3 size: 15 residues. The CDR3 here is CASSLSPSRNSPLHF. CDR3 nucleotide sequence: TGCGCCAGCAGCTTGTCCCCCAGTAGGAATTCACCCCTCCACTTT.

This clonotype occurred many times. The chain recombines TRBV6-1 with TRBJ2-6; TRBD1 agrees at 9 bases. The germline gives CDR1 MNHNS, CDR2 SASEGT. Unmatched junction bases numbered 8, after V lost 7 bases and J lost 1 base. This CDR3 has 17 amino acids. The CDR3 protein is CASTATGGRSGANVLTF. CDR3 nucleotide sequence: TGTGCCAGCACCGCGACAGGGGGTCGGTCTGGGGCCAACGTCCTGACTTTC.

The CDR3 reads CASSERQGSYEKLFF. For the CDR3, the DNA is TGTGCCAGCAGTGAACGCCAGGGTTCTTATGAAAAACTGTTTTTT. The chain carries TRBV2 and TRBJ1-4, with D possibly being TRBD1 (5 bases). This CDR3 contains 15 residues. CDR1 and CDR2 from the germline V gene are SNHLY and FYNNEI. Deletions cut 2 bases from V and 6 bases from J, with 13 bases between.

The chain uses TRBV20-1 and TRBJ2-7; TRBD2 matches 11 bases. The CDR3 loop spans 16 amino acids. Germline values: CDR1 DFQATT, CDR2 SNEGSKA (reference sequence). Trimming at V came to 3 bases and at J to 1 base, leaving 8 bases not matched to a gene. CDR3 in amino acids: CSASSRTSGRSYEQYF. The CDR3 DNA sequence: TGCAGTGCTAGTTCCCGGACTAGCGGGCGATCCTACGAGCAGTACTTC.

At least ten counts were recorded for this clonotype. The chain carries TRBV5-5 and TRBJ2-7; the D is unclear. Germline V gene sequence: CDR1 SGHKS, CDR2 YYEKEE (reference sequence). CDR3 size: 12 residues. The ends were cut back, 0 bases at V and 4 bases at J, with 5 bases in the middle. In nucleotides, the CDR3 is TGTGCCAGCAGCTTGGCAGCGTACGAGCAGTACTTC. Its translation: CASSLAAYEQYF.

The chain combines TRBV3-1 with TRBJ2-3, with no clear D. This CDR3 region has 14 residues. Germline V gene data show CDR1 as LGHDT and CDR2 as YNNKEL (reference sequence). The V gene lost 8 bases and the J gene lost 5 bases, with 17 bases spanning the gap. The CDR3: CASGGASERDTQYF. CDR3 coding DNA: TGTGCCAGCGGTGGAGCCTCCGAACGAGATACGCAGTATTTT.

The chain joins TRBV12-3 or TRBV12-4 to TRBJ1-5; 11 nucleotides align to TRBD1. This CDR3 comprises 16 residues. Trimming took 4 bases from V and 7 from J; bases not matched to a gene: 9. In DNA form, the CDR3 reads TGTGCCAGCAGTTCAAGGACAGGGGGCGCAGGGCAGCCCCAGCATTTT. Amino acid sequence: CASSSRTGGAGQPQHF.

The chain is built from TRBV5-1 and TRBJ2-1; maybe TRBD2 (5 bases). The CDR3 is made up of 15 amino acids. Germline V gives CDR1 SGHRS, CDR2 YFSETQ. V dropped 4 bases and J dropped 2 bases, with 13 bases sitting between them. The DNA of the CDR3 is TGCGCCAGCAGCCTGGGGAGCGGAACCTACAATGAGCAGTTCTTC. Protein product: CASSLGSGTYNEQFF.

The table lists this clonotype with a few counts. The chain combines TRBV20-1 with TRBJ1-2; the D is unclear. The V gene's germline CDR1 is DFQATT and CDR2 SNEGSKA (reference sequence). The germline V and J ends were trimmed by 4 bases and 6 bases, with 0 bases remaining between them. The CDR3 length is 8 residues. The CDR3 sequence is CSANGYTF. As DNA, the CDR3 is TGCAGTGCTAATGGCTACACCTTC.

This chain connects TRBV9 to TRBJ2-1; 9 bases agree with TRBD2. With 0 bases clipped from V and 4 bases from J, the junction kept 5 bases outside the gene matches. The CDR3 loop spans 16 amino acids. From germline, CDR1 is SGDLS and CDR2 YYNGEE. In nucleotides, the CDR3 is TGTGCCAGCAGCGTAGGGGCTAGCGGGGTGTACAATGAGCAGTTCTTC. Translated, it gives CASSVGASGVYNEQFF.

This clonotype has at least ten counts. V and J are TRBV7-6 and TRBJ1-1, with D unclear. The CDR3 extends over 14 amino acids. The V gene's germline CDR1 is SGHVS and CDR2 FNYEAQ. With 1 base removed from V and 1 base from J, the gap between germline ends came to 7 bases. CDR3: CASSLVGENTEAFF. The CDR3 DNA is TGTGCCAGCAGCTTAGTTGGGGAGAACACTGAAGCTTTCTTT.

This chain uses TRBV6-4 with TRBJ1-5; D unclear. The length of the CDR3 is 14 residues. The germline V gene encodes CDR1 MRHNA and CDR2 SNTAGT. V was pared by 6 bases and J by 3 bases, with 12 bases between. For the CDR3, the DNA is TGTGCCAGCAGCCCCAGTGCCCTCAATCAGCCCCAGCATTTT. Translating gives CASSPSALNQPQHF.

This clonotype was recorded at least ten times. The chain couples TRBV12-3 or TRBV12-4 to TRBJ2-5, with a weak D call TRBD1 (5 bases). V was shortened by 4 bases and J by 0 bases, with 15 bases between the two germline ends. The CDR3 runs to 16 residues. The chain's CDR3 is CASSSHSQGNQETQYF. The CDR3 DNA sequence: TGTGCCAGCAGTTCTCATTCTCAGGGAAACCAAGAGACCCAGTACTTC.

The CDR3 DNA reads as TGTGCCAGCAGACCCCTTGGGGGAGACGTAGAGACCCAGTACTTC. Translating gives CASRPLGGDVETQYF. The chain uses TRBV2 and TRBJ2-5; TRBD1 or TRBD2 may be the D gene (5 bases each). CDR1 and CDR2 (germline): SNHLY, FYNNEI. This CDR3 region has 15 residues. Trimming shortened V by 6 bases and J by 4 bases, and 18 bases separated the two germline ends.

The chain has TRBV20-1 and TRBJ2-7, with 10 bases aligning to TRBD2. Germline values: CDR1 DFQATT, CDR2 SNEGSKA (reference sequence). The CDR3 sequence is 16 residues long. The V segment lost 2 bases and the J segment 3 bases; nucleotides outside the gene matches: 10. The CDR3 DNA is TGCAGTGCTAGAACAACAGCAAAGCGGGAGGGCTACGAGCAGTACTTC. This encodes CSARTTAKREGYEQYF.

The chain has TRBV3-1 and TRBJ1-6; D is perhaps TRBD1 (5 bases). Per the germline V gene, CDR1 is LGHDT and CDR2 is YNNKEL (reference sequence). Trimming removed 5 bases at V and 3 bases at J, with 8 bases between. The CDR3 has 14 amino acids. CDR3 nucleotide sequence: TGTGCCAGCAGCTCAGACAGCTATAATTCACCCCTCCACTTT. Amino acid sequence: CASSSDSYNSPLHF.

The rearrangement joins TRBV20-1 to TRBJ2-4; no clear D gene. Germline CDR1 DFQATT, CDR2 SNEGSKA (reference sequence). This CDR3 region has 15 residues. V was clipped by 5 bases and J by 4 bases, with 18 bases between them. The CDR3 is CSAARSPLGKNIQYF. The CDR3 nucleotides are TGCAGTGCTGCGCGGTCTCCCCTCGGGAAAAACATTCAGTACTTC.

This clonotype was recorded many times. In DNA form, the CDR3 reads TGTGCCAGCAGTCACCGGGACTCTGAGACCCAGTACTTC. This encodes CASSHRDSETQYF. This chain uses TRBV12-3 or TRBV12-4 with TRBJ2-5; a possible D gene is TRBD2 (6 bases). The CDR3 consists of 13 residues. V shed 5 bases and J shed 5 bases, with 12 bases lying between them.

This clonotype has just a few counts. This sequence joins TRBV9 and TRBJ2-5; no definite D call. The CDR3 has 13 amino acids. V lost 0 bases and J lost 3, with 6 bases in between. The germline V gene has CDR1 SGDLS and CDR2 YYNGEE. As DNA, the CDR3 is TGTGCCAGCAGCGTAGGGTTAAAAGAGACCCAGTACTTC. It translates to CASSVGLKETQYF.

This clonotype occurred a few times. V usage is TRBV11-2 and J usage is TRBJ1-2; D is unresolved. The CDR3 is 13 residues long. Looked up from germline, CDR1 is SGHAT and CDR2 is FQNNGV. V shed 5 bases and J shed 5 bases, with 12 bases lying between them. The CDR3 loop reads CASSPPLGYGYTF. The CDR3 DNA is TGTGCCAGCAGCCCCCCACTCGGATATGGCTACACCTTC. The entire variable domain, with the rest obtained from reference TRBV11-2 and TRBJ1-2, is as follows: EAGVAQSPRYKIIEKRQSVAFWCNPISGHATLYWYQQILGQGPKLLIQFQNNGVVDDSQLPKDRFSAERLKGVDSTLKIQPAKLEDSAVYLCASSPPLGYGYTFGSGTRLTVV.

This clonotype was observed a handful of times. This chain uses TRBV20-1 with TRBJ2-3, with 9 bases that match TRBD1. The V and J ends lost 3 bases and 4 bases, in that order; junction bases with no gene match: 5. CDR1 is DFQATT, CDR2 SNEGSKA, per germline (reference sequence). This CDR3 contains 14 residues. CDR3 loop: CSASSGTGSDTQYF. CDR3 bases: TGCAGTGCTAGTTCTGGGACAGGGTCAGATACGCAGTATTTT.

The rearrangement joins TRBV20-1 to TRBJ2-3; tentative D call: TRBD2 (6 bases). Germline V lookup: CDR1 DFQATT, CDR2 SNEGSKA (reference sequence). The V end was cut by 3 bases, the J end by 0 bases, with 13 bases between. The CDR3 is 15 residues long. The CDR3 region is CSARGPRGSTDTQYF. Written as DNA, the CDR3 is TGCAGTGCTAGGGGCCCGCGGGGTAGCACAGATACGCAGTATTTT.

The table lists this clonotype with a few counts. This chain connects TRBV5-1 to TRBJ1-1; no clear D. Germline-derived CDR1 and CDR2 are SGHRS and YFSETQ. The CDR3 contains 14 residues. Trimming left V 4 bases short and J 0 bases short, with 10 bases between. CDR3 bases: TGCGCCAGCAGCCCCGCCGGGGTGAACACTGAAGCTTTCTTT. The encoded protein is CASSPAGVNTEAFF.

The chain employs TRBV3-1 and TRBJ1-5; D is ambiguous. The CDR3 is 14 residues long. Trimming took off 3 bases at V and 0 bases at J, with 6 bases between the two ends. Germline V gene sequence: CDR1 LGHDT, CDR2 YNNKEL (reference sequence). CDR3 amino acids: CASSQGYSNQPQHF. The CDR3, as DNA: TGTGCCAGCAGCCAGGGGTATAGCAATCAGCCCCAGCATTTT.